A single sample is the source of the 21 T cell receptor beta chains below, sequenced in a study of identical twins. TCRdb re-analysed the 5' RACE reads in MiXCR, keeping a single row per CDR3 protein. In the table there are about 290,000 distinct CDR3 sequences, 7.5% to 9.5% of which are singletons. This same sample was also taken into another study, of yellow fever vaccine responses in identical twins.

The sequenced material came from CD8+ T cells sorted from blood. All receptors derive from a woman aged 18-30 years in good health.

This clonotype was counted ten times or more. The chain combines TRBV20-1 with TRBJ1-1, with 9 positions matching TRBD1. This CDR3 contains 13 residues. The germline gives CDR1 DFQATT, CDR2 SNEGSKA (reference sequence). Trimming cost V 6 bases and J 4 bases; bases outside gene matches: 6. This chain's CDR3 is CSAPGTGPTEAFF. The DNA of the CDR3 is TGCAGTGCCCCCGGGACAGGGCCCACTGAAGCTTTCTTT.

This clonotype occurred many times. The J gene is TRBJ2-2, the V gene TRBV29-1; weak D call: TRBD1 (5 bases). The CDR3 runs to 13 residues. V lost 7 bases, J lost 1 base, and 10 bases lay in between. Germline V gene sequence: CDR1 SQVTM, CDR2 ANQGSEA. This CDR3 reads CSAIQENTGELFF. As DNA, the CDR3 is TGCAGCGCAATACAGGAGAACACCGGGGAGCTGTTTTTT.

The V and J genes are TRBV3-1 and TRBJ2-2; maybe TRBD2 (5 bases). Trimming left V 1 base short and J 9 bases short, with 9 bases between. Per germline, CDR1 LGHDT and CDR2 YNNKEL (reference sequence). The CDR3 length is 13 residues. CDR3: CASSQGGSRELFF. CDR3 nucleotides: TGTGCCAGCAGCCAAGGAGGGAGTAGGGAGCTGTTTTTT.

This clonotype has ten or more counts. Written as DNA, the CDR3 is TGTGCCAGCAGTTACTCCCCGGAGAGAATAGGGTTGGAAAAACTGTTTTTT. Amino acid sequence: CASSYSPERIGLEKLFF. The rearrangement uses TRBV6-5 and TRBJ1-4; D is unclear. Germline V gene sequence: CDR1 MNHEY, CDR2 SVGAGI. The germline V and J ends were trimmed by 0 bases and 8 bases, with 19 bases remaining between them. CDR3 length: 17 residues.

CDR3 coding DNA: TGTGCCACCAGCCGCGGGGTGGAGCAGTTCTTC. It codes for CATSRGVEQFF. The chain carries TRBV24-1 and TRBJ2-1; a weak D match, TRBD2 (6 bases). V gave up 7 bases and J gave up 10 bases, with 10 bases separating them. Per the germline V gene, CDR1 is KGHDR and CDR2 is SFDVKD. The CDR3 spans 11 residues.

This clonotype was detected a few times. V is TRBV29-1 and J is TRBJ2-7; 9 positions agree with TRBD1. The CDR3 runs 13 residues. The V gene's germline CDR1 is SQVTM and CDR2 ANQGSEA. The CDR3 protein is CSVIQGASYEQYF. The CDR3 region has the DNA TGCAGTGTAATACAGGGGGCCTCCTACGAGCAGTACTTC.

CDR3 DNA: TGTGCCTGGAGTGTAGTTCCGGGTTACGAGCAGTACTTC. Protein: CAWSVVPGYEQYF. V gene TRBV30 combines with J gene TRBJ2-7; D is unresolved. V lost 0 bases to trimming and J lost 4 bases, with 10 bases between them. Germline CDR1 and CDR2: GTSNPN and SVGIG (reference sequence). The CDR3 sequence is 13 residues long.

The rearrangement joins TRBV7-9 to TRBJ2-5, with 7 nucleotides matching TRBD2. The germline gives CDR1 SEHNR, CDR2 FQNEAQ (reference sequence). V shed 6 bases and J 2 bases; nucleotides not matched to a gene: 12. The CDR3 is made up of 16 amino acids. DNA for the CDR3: TGTGCCAGCAGTCCACAGCGGGGTCTAGGACAAGAGACCCAGTACTTC. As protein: CASSPQRGLGQETQYF. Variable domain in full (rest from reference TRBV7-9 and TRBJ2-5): DTGVSQNPRHKITKRGQNVTFRCDPISEHNRLYWYRQTLGQGPEFLTYFQNEAQLEKSRLLSDRFSAERPKGSFSTLEIQRTEQGDSAMYLCASSPQRGLGQETQYFGPGTRLLVL.

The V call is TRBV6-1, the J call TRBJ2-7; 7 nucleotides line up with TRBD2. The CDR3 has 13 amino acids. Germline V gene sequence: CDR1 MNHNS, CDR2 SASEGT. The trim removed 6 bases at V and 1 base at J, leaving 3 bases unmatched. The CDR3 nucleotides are TGTGCCAGCAGGACTAGCAATTCCTACGAGCAGTACTTC. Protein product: CASRTSNSYEQYF.

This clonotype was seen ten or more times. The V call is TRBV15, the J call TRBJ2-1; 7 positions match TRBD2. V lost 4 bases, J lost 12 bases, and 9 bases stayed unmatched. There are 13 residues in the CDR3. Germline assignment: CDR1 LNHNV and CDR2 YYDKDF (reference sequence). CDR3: CATSIYTSDRQFF. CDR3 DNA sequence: TGTGCCACCAGCATATATACTAGCGATCGGCAGTTCTTC.

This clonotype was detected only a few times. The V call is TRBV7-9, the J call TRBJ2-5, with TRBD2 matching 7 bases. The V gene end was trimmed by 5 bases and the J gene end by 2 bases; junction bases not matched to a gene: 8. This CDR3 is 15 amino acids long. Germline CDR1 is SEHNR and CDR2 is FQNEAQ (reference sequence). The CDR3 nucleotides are TGTGCCAGCAGCCAGACTAGCCCAGAACAAGAGACCCAGTACTTC. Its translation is CASSQTSPEQETQYF.

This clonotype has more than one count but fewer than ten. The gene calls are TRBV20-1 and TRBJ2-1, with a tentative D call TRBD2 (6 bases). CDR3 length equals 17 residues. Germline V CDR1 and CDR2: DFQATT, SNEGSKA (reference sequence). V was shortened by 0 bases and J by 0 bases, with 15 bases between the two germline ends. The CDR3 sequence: CSARDRVGTASYNEQFF. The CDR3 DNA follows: TGCAGTGCTAGAGATCGGGTTGGGACTGCCTCCTACAATGAGCAGTTCTTC.

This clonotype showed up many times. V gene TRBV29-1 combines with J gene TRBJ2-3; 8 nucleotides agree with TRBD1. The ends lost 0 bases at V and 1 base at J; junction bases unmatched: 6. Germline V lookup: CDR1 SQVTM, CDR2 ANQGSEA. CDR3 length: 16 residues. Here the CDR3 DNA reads TGCAGCGTTGAAGATCTTCTGGGACAGGGCACAGATACGCAGTATTTT. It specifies CSVEDLLGQGTDTQYF.

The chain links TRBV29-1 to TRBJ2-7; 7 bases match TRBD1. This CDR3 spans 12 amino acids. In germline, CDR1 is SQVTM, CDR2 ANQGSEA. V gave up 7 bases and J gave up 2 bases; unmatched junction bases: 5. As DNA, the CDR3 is TGCAGCGCGAGGACAGGTCCCTACGAGCAGTACTTC. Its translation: CSARTGPYEQYF.

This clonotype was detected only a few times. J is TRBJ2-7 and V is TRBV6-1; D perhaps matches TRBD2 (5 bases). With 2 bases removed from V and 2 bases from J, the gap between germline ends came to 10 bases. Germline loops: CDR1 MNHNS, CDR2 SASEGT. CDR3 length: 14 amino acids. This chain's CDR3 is CASSEYEGPYEQYF. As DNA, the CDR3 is TGTGCCAGCAGTGAATATGAGGGCCCCTACGAGCAGTACTTC.

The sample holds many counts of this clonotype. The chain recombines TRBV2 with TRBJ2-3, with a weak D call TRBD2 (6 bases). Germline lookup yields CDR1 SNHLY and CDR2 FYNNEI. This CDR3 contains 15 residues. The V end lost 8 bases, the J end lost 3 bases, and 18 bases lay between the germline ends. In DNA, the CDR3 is TGTGCCAGCCTCGAACTTAGCGGAACGACAGATACGCAGTATTTT. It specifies CASLELSGTTDTQYF.

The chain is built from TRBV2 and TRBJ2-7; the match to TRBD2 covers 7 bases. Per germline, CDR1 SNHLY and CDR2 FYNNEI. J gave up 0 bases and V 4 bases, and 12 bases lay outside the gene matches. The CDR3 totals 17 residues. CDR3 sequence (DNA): TGTGCCAGCAGTGGGGAGGGGCTAGCGGTGAGCTCCTACGAGCAGTACTTC. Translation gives CASSGEGLAVSSYEQYF.

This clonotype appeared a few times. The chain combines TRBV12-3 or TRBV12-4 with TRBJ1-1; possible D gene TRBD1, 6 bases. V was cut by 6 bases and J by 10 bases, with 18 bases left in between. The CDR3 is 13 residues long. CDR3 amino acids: CASRLGGSEGAFF. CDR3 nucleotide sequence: TGTGCCAGCAGACTAGGGGGTAGTGAGGGAGCTTTCTTT.

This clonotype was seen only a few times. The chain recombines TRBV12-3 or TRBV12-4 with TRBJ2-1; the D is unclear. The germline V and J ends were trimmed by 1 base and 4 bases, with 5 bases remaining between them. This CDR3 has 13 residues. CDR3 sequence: CASSLGKYNEQFF. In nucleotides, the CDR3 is TGTGCCAGCAGTTTAGGCAAGTACAATGAGCAGTTCTTC.

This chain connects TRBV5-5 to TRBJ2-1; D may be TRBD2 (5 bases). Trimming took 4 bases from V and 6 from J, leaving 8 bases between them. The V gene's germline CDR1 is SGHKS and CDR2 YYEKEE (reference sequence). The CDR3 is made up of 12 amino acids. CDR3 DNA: TGTGCCAGCAGCCCGGGGTTCAATGAGCAGTTCTTC. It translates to CASSPGFNEQFF. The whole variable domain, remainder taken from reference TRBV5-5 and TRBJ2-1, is DAGVTQSPTHLIKTRGQQVTLRCSPISGHKSVSWYQQVLGQGPQFIFQYYEKEERGRGNFPDRFSARQFPNYSSELNVNALLLGDSALYLCASSPGFNEQFFGPGTRLTVL.

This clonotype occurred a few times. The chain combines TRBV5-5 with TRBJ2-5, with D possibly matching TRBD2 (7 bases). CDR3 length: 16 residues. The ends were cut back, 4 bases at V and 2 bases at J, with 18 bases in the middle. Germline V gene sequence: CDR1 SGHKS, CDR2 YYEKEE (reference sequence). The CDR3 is CASSLGGGPEQETQYF. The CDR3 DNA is TGTGCCAGCAGCCTTGGGGGGGGGCCCGAGCAAGAGACCCAGTACTTC.